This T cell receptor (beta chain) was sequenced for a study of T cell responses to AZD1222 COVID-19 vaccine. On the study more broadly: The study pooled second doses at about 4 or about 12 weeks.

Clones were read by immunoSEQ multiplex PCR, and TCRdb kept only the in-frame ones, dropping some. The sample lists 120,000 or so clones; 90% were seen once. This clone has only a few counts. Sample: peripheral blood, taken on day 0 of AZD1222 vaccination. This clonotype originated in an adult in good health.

This chain's CDR3 is CASTLRGTENIQYF. The CDR3 region has the DNA TGTGCCAGCACCCTGAGGGGGACAGAAAACATTCAGTACTTC. The gene calls are TRBV2 and TRBJ2-4, with 7 bases fitting TRBD1. With 7 bases clipped from V and 5 bases from J, the junction kept 8 bases outside the gene matches. This CDR3 contains 14 residues. Per germline, CDR1 SNHLY and CDR2 FYNNEI.